The text below deals with one TCR beta chain. The sample is drawn from a study of blood T cell repertoires in COVID-19. Study overall: Both acute and convalescent COVID-19 samples were obtained from the United States, Italy and Spain. T cells, B-cell-depleted T cells, or PBMCs supplied cDNA or gDNA.

Germline loops: CDR1 LNHDA, CDR2 SQIVND (reference sequence). Trimming at V came to 3 bases and at J to 3 bases, leaving 1 base not matched to a gene. The CDR3 is 15 amino acids. Authors' processing steps: How many nucleated cells were present was estimated from reference gene primer amplification. Clones were read by immunoSEQ multiplex PCR, and TCRdb kept only the in-frame ones, dropping some. D and trimming come from the DNA, and the V and J calls and clone size come from that table. The table lists some 90,000 clones, over 80% of them singletons, with under 5% in the top ten. The sample was peripheral blood. V is TRBV19 and J is TRBJ2-1, with 11 bases matching TRBD1. The receptor was derived from a woman between 45 and 60 years old in a cohort sampled during active COVID-19. The CDR3 sequence: CASSMGTGGYNEQFF. CDR3 bases: TGTGCCAGTAGTATGGGGACAGGGGGCTACAATGAGCAGTTCTTC.